The 7 T cell receptor beta chains in this list originate from one sample, sequenced in a study of blood T cell repertoires in COVID-19. Some clones are missing from TCRdb's copy, which holds only in-frame ones; the method was immunoSEQ multiplex PCR. The sample shows about 400,000 clones, about nine tenths of them seen only once. The sequenced material came from PBMCs or T cells enriched from blood (not recorded which). All receptors come from a woman in her twenties or thirties who had recovered from COVID-19.

The V call is TRBV27, the J call TRBJ1-5; D unresolved. Trimming cost V 2 bases and J 2 bases, with 16 bases left between them. This CDR3 region has 17 residues. From germline, CDR1 is MNHEY and CDR2 SMNVEV (reference sequence). Written as DNA, the CDR3 is TGTGCCAGCAGTTTAGGCCCGGGTCCCATGGGCAATCAGCCCCAGCATTTT. This sequence encodes CASSLGPGPMGNQPQHF.

The DNA for the CDR3 is TGTGCCACCGTCGTGGGGGGGGCCCATCAGCCCCAGCATTTT. This translates into CATVVGGAHQPQHF. The gene calls are TRBV28 and TRBJ1-5, with D tentatively TRBD1 (6 bases). Trimming took off 10 bases at V and 5 bases at J, with 18 bases between the two ends. The CDR3 has 14 amino acids. Per the germline V gene, CDR1 is MDHEN and CDR2 is SYDVKM.

The V and J genes are TRBV19 and TRBJ1-2; the match to TRBD1 covers 8 bases. The CDR3 contains 14 residues. V shed 5 bases, J shed 5 bases, and the junction held 7 bases outside the gene matches. Germline V gene data show CDR1 as LNHDA and CDR2 as SQIVND (reference sequence). The DNA of the CDR3 is TGTGCCAGTAGTTCGACAGGGGCGACTTATGGCTACACCTTC. Residues: CASSSTGATYGYTF.

The gene calls are TRBV24-1 and TRBJ2-2; D gene ambiguous. The CDR3 loop spans 14 amino acids. Per the germline V gene, CDR1 is KGHDR and CDR2 is SFDVKD. V was pared by 1 base and J by 5 bases, with 7 bases between. The CDR3 region has the DNA TGTGCCACCAGTGATTTTTCGGGTACCGGGGAGCTGTTTTTT. It is translated as CATSDFSGTGELFF.

Concerning this clone itself: Germline and junction disagree at one end, which may indicate a read error. The rearrangement joins TRBV12-3 or TRBV12-4 to TRBJ1-2; a weak D match, TRBD1 (5 bases). CDR3 length: 11 amino acids. CDR3 sequence reads: CASRELQSGDF. CDR3 bases: TGTGCCAGCAGGGAATTACAGTCGGGGGACTTC.

V and J are TRBV11-1 and TRBJ2-7, with 7 positions matching TRBD1. The trim removed 4 bases at V and 0 bases at J, leaving 9 bases unmatched. The CDR3 runs 16 residues. The germline V gene encodes CDR1 SGHAT and CDR2 FQDESV (reference sequence). The CDR3 nucleotides read TGTGCCAGCAGCTCGGTGACAGGGACCATCTCCTACGAGCAGTACTTC. Amino acids: CASSSVTGTISYEQYF.

The chain employs TRBV2 and TRBJ1-6; maybe TRBD1 (6 bases). V was clipped by 1 base and J by 14 bases, with 18 bases between them. CDR3 length: 15 residues. The germline CDR1 and CDR2 sequences are SNHLY and FYNNEI. This CDR3 is CASSEGGTRAMSLHF. The CDR3 DNA reads as TGTGCCAGCAGTGAAGGGGGGACAAGGGCAATGTCCCTCCACTTT.